This T cell receptor beta chain appears in the sequencing data of a study of T-cell memory formation after mild COVID-19. The study's findings and limits: Mainly in CM and EM were contracting CD4+ clones; CD8+ were in EMRA. Day 15 to 85 contractors were CD4/CD8 balanced; later expanders leaned CD4+.

J was trimmed by 4 bases and V by 4 bases; bases with no gene match: 6. The germline V gene encodes CDR1 KGHDR and CDR2 SFDVKD. This CDR3 is built from 15 residues. MiXCR, applied by TCRdb to the 5' RACE reads, yields one record per CDR3 protein. The sample yields about 400,000 distinct CDR3 sequences, 24% seen once. There are a few counts of this clonotype. Its antigen is still unknown. The chain joins TRBV24-1 to TRBJ2-3; TRBD1 aligns across 8 bases. The sequence came from an adult woman who had mild COVID-19 (a few samples of this study predate the infection). Cell type and time point are not known. The sequenced material came from PBMCs or a T cell subset sorted from them (not recorded which). Here the CDR3 DNA reads TGTGCCACCAGTGAACCGAACAGGGGGGCAGATACGCAGTATTTT. Translated, it gives CATSEPNRGADTQYF.